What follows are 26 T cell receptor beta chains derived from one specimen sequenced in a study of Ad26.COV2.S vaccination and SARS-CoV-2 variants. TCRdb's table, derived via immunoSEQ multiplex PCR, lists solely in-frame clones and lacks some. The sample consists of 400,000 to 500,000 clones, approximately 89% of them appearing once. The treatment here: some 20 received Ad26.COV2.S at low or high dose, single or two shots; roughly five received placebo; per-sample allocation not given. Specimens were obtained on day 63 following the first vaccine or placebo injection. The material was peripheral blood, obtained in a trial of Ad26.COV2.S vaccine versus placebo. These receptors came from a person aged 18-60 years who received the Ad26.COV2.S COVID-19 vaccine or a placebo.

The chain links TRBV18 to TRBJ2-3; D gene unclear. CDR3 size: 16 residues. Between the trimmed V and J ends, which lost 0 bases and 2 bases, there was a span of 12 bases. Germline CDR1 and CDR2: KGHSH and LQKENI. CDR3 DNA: TGTGCCAGCTCACCACCATCGTCCGAATACACAGATACGCAGTATTTT. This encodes CASSPPSSEYTDTQYF.

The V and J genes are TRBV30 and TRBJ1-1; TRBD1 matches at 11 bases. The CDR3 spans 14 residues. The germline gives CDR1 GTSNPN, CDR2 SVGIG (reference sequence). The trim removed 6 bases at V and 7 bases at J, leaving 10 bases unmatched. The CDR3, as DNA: TGTGCCTGCAAAGGGAGGGGACAGGGGGGTGAAGCTTTCTTT. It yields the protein CACKGRGQGGEAFF.

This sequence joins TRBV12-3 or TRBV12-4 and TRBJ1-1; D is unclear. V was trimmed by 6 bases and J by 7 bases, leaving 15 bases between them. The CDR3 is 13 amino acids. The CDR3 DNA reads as TGTGCCAGCAGGGAGGGTACCCCAGATGAAGCTTTCTTT. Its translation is CASREGTPDEAFF.

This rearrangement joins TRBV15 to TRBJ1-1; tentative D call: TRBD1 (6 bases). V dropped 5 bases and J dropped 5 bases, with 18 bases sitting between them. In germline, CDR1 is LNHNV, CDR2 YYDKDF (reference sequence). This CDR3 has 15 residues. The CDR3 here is CATSPPPGARTEAFF. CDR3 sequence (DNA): TGTGCCACCAGCCCCCCCCCGGGGGCGAGGACTGAAGCTTTCTTT.

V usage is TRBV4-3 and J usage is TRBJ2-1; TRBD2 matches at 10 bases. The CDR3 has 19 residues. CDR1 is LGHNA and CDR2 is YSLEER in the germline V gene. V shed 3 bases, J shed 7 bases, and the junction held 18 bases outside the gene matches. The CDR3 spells CASSQDRGSSGRSRNEQFF. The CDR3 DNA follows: TGCGCCAGCAGCCAGGATAGAGGATCTAGCGGGAGATCAAGGAATGAGCAGTTCTTC.

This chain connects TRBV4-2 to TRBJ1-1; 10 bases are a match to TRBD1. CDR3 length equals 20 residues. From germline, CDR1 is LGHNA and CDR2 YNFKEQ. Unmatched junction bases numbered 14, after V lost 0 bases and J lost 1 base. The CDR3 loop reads CASSQDPSTGGRWGNTEAFF. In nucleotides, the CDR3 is TGTGCCAGCAGCCAAGATCCGTCGACAGGGGGCCGCTGGGGGAACACTGAAGCTTTCTTT.

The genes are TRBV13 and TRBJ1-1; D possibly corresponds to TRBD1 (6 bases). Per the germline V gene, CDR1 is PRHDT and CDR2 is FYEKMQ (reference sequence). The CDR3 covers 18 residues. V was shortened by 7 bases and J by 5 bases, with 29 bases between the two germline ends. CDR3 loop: CASNLQGTSLELVTEAFF. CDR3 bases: TGTGCCAGCAACCTCCAGGGGACTTCTCTGGAGTTGGTAACTGAAGCTTTCTTT. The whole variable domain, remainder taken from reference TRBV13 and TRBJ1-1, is AAGVIQSPRHLIKEKRETATLKCYPIPRHDTVYWYQQGPGQDPQFLISFYEKMQSDKGSIPDRFSAQQFSDYHSELNMSSLELGDSALYFCASNLQGTSLELVTEAFFGQGTRLTVV.

Here the CDR3 reads CASSLHGEQYF. The CDR3 bases are TGTGCCAGCAGCTTACACGGCGAGCAGTACTTC. The chain carries TRBV7-9 and TRBJ2-7; D unclear. The CDR3 loop spans 11 amino acids. V lost 2 bases, J lost 6 bases, and 5 bases lay in between. Looked up from germline, CDR1 is SEHNR and CDR2 is FQNEAQ (reference sequence).

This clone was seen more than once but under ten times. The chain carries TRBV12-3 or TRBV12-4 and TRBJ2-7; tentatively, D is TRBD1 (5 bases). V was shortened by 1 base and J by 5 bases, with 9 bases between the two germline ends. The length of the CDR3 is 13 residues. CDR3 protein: CASSLVGANEQYF. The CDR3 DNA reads TGTGCCAGCAGTTTAGTTGGGGCCAACGAGCAGTACTTC.

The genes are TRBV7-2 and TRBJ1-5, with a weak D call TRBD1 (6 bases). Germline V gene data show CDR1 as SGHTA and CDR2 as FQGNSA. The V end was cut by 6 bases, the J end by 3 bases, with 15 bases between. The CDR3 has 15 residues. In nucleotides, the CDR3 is TGTGCCAGCAGGGGGGGGGCAGGGTTCAATCAGCCCCAGCATTTT. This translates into CASRGGAGFNQPQHF.

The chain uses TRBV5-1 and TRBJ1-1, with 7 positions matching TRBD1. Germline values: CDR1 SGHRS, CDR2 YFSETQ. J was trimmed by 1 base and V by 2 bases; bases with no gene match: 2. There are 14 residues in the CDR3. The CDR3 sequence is CASSLRTGNTEAFF. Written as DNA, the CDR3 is TGCGCCAGCAGCTTACGGACAGGGAACACTGAAGCTTTCTTT. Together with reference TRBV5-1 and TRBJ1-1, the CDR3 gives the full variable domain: KAGVTQTPRYLIKTRGQQVTLSCSPISGHRSVSWYQQTPGQGLQFLFEYFSETQRNKGNFPGRFSGRQFSNSRSEMNVSTLELGDSALYLCASSLRTGNTEAFFGQGTRLTVV.

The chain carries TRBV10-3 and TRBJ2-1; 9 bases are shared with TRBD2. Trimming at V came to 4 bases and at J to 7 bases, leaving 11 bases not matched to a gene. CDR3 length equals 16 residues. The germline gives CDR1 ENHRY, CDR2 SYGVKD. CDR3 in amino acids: CAISARQGGRENEQFF. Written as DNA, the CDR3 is TGTGCCATCAGTGCAAGGCAGGGCGGGAGGGAGAATGAGCAGTTCTTC.

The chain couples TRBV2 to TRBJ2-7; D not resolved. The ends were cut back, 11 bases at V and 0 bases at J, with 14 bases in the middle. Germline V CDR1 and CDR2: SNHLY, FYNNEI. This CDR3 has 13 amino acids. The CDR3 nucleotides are TGTGCCTCAAGGGCGACATTCTCCTACGAGCAGTACGTC. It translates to CASRATFSYEQYV.

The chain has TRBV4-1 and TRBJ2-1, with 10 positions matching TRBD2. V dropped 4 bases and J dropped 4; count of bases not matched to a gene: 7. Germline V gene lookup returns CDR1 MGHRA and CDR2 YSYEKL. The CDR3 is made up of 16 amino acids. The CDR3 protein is CASSPASGSQYNEQFF. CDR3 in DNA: TGCGCCAGCAGCCCCGCTAGCGGGAGCCAATACAATGAGCAGTTCTTC.

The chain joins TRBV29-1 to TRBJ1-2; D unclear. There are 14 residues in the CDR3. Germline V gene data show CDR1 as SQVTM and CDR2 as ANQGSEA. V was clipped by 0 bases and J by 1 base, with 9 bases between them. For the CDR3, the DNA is TGCAGCGTTGAAGATATTAGGAGTAACTATGGCTACACCTTC. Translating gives CSVEDIRSNYGYTF.

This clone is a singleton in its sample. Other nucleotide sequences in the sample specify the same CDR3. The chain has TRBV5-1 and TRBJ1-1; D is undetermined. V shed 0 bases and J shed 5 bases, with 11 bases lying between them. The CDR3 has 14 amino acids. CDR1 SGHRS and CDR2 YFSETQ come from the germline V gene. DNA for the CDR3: TGCGCCAGCAGCTTGGGAAGGGTGGGAACTGAAGCTTTCTTT. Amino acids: CASSLGRVGTEAFF.

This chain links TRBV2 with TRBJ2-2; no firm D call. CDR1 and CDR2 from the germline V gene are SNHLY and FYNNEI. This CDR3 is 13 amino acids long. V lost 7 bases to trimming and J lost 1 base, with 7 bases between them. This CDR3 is CASIVGNTGELFF. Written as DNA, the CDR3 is TGTGCCAGCATAGTAGGGAACACCGGGGAGCTGTTTTTT.

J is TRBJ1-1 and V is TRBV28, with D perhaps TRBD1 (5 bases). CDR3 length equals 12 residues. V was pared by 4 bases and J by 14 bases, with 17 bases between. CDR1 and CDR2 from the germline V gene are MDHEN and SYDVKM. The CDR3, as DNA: TGTGCCAGCAGTTCCCCTATGGGGGGTGGGTTCTTT. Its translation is CASSSPMGGGFF. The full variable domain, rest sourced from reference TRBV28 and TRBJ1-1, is DVKVTQSSRYLVKRTGEKVFLECVQDMDHENMFWYRQDPGLGLRLIYFSYDVKMKEKGDIPEGYSVSREKKERFSLILESASTNQTSMYLCASSSPMGGGFFGQGTRLTVV.

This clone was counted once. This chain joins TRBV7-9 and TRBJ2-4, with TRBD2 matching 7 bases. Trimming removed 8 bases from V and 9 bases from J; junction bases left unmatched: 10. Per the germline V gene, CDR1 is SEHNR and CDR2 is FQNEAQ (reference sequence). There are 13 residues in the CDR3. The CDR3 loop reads CASGTTPFGIQYF. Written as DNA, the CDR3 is TGTGCCAGCGGGACTACCCCCTTTGGCATTCAGTACTTC.

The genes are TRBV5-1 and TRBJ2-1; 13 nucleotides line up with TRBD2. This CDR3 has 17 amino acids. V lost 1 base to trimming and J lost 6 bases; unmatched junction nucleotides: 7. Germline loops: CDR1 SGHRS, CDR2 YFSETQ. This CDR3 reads CASSLTSGRARGNEQFF. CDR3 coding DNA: TGCGCCAGCAGCTTGACTAGCGGGAGGGCCAGGGGCAATGAGCAGTTCTTC. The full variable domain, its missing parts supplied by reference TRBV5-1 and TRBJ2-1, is KAGVTQTPRYLIKTRGQQVTLSCSPISGHRSVSWYQQTPGQGLQFLFEYFSETQRNKGNFPGRFSGRQFSNSRSEMNVSTLELGDSALYLCASSLTSGRARGNEQFFGPGTRLTVL.

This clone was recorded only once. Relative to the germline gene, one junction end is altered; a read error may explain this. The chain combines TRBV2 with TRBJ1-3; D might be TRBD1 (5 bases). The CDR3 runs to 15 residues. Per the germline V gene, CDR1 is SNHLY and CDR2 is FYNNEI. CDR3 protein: CASREAGGSGNTIYF. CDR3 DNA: TGTGCCAGCAGAGAAGCGGGGGGGAGTGGAAACACCATATATTTT.

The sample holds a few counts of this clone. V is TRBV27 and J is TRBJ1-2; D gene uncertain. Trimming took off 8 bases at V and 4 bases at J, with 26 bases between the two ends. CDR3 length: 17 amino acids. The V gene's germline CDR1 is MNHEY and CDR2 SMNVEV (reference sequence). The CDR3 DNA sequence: TGTGCCAGCCGAGCCACTGCGGCAGAGGTCATTTCCTATGGCTACACCTTC. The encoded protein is CASRATAAEVISYGYTF.

CDR3 residues: CSASAAYGYTF. The CDR3 nucleotides read TGCAGTGCTAGTGCAGCCTATGGCTACACCTTC. The chain couples TRBV20-1 to TRBJ1-2; D gene ambiguous. The CDR3 sequence is 11 residues long. Germline lookup yields CDR1 DFQATT and CDR2 SNEGSKA (reference sequence). The ends were cut back, 3 bases at V and 4 bases at J, with 6 bases in the middle.

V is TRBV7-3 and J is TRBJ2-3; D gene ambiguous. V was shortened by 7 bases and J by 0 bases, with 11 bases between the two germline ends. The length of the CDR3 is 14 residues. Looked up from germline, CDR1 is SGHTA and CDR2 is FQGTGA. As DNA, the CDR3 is TGTGCCAGCAAGTTCTCTCCTAGCACAGATACGCAGTATTTT. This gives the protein CASKFSPSTDTQYF. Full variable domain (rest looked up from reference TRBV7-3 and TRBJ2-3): GAGVSQTPSNKVTEKGKYVELRCDPISGHTALYWYRQSLGQGPEFLIYFQGTGAADDSGLPNDRFFAVRPEGSVSTLKIQRTERGDSAVYLCASKFSPSTDTQYFGPGTRLTVL.

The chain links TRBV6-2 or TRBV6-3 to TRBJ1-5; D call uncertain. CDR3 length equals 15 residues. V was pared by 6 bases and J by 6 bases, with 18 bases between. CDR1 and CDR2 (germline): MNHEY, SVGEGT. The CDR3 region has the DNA TGTGCCAGCAGCGTCTATCGGGGTTCGAGTCAGCCCCAGCATTTT. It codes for CASSVYRGSSQPQHF.

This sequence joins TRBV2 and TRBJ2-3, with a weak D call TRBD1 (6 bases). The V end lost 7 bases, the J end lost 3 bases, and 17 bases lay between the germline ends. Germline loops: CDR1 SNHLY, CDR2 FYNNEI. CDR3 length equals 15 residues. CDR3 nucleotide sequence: TGTGCCAGCAAGTCATTGGACAGCTGGACAGATACGCAGTATTTT. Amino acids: CASKSLDSWTDTQYF.